This passage covers 25 T cell receptor beta chains from one sample sequenced in a study of blood T cells in healthy people across ages. A second PCR of about 6 to 12 cycles used a sample-barcoded 5' primer and a J-beta primer mix. TCRdb fed the 5' RACE reads into MiXCR, producing one record per CDR3 protein. The sample has under 1,100,000 distinct CDR3 sequences, around 25% seen once. In addition, the sample was reused for a study of T cells of mothers and their children.

Sequencing was done on a sample of blood. The receptor set was obtained from a girl aged 2-15 years in good health.

The V gene is TRBV24-1, the J gene TRBJ2-1, with no clear D. CDR1 and CDR2 (germline): KGHDR, SFDVKD. Trimming left V 2 bases short and J 8 bases short, with 6 bases between. This CDR3 comprises 12 residues. This chain's CDR3 is CATSDSWDEQFF. As DNA, the CDR3 is TGTGCCACCAGTGATTCGTGGGATGAGCAGTTCTTC.

In this sample, this clonotype turned up a few times. V and J are TRBV10-3 and TRBJ1-2; unclear D gene. The CDR3 totals 12 residues. CDR1 is ENHRY, CDR2 SYGVKD, per germline. Trimming cost V 10 bases and J 7 bases, with 16 bases left between them. The CDR3 sequence: CATHGEAAGYTF. CDR3 in DNA: TGTGCCACCCACGGGGAGGCGGCTGGCTACACCTTC.

The V and J genes are TRBV21-1 and TRBJ1-1; the table gives TRBD1 as D, unverified against the DNA. TRBV21-1 is labeled a pseudogene. The CDR3 is 15 amino acids. The DNA for the CDR3 is TGTGCCAGCAGCAAAGAGCGGGGGAAGAACACTGAAGCTTTCTTT. It translates to CASSKERGKNTEAFF.

The chain carries TRBV20-1 and TRBJ2-3; D unresolved. CDR3 size: 13 residues. The V end lost 5 bases, the J end lost 1 base, and 10 bases lay between the germline ends. Per the germline V gene, CDR1 is DFQATT and CDR2 is SNEGSKA (reference sequence). The CDR3 coding sequence is TGCAGTGCTCATCGGCCCGGCACAGATACGCAGTATTTT. Residues: CSAHRPGTDTQYF.

This clonotype appeared a few times. The rearrangement joins TRBV25-1 to TRBJ2-7, with D possibly matching TRBD2 (5 bases). CDR1 and CDR2 from the germline V gene are MGHDK and SYGVNS. CDR3 length: 14 residues. The V gene lost 3 bases and the J gene lost 4 bases, with 13 bases spanning the gap. CDR3 coding DNA: TGTGCCAGCAGTGAGGTCGACCGAGGGTACGAGCAGTACTTC. This encodes CASSEVDRGYEQYF.

This chain uses TRBV29-1 with TRBJ1-1, with D perhaps matching TRBD1 (5 bases). Germline assignment: CDR1 SQVTM and CDR2 ANQGSEA. The length of the CDR3 is 10 residues. V lost 4 bases and J lost 11, with 11 bases in between. CDR3 amino acids: CSVGDPRAFF. The CDR3 DNA reads as TGCAGCGTTGGGGACCCTCGGGCTTTCTTT.

The rearrangement links TRBV18 to TRBJ2-1; D uncertain. The CDR3 extends over 15 amino acids. Looked up from germline, CDR1 is KGHSH and CDR2 is LQKENI. V shed 0 bases and J shed 6 bases, with 12 bases lying between them. The CDR3 is CASSPPWGSPNEQFF. In DNA form, the CDR3 reads TGTGCCAGCTCACCACCTTGGGGATCTCCCAATGAGCAGTTCTTC.

V and J are TRBV29-1 and TRBJ2-7; the D gene is possibly TRBD1 (6 bases). CDR1 is SQVTM, CDR2 ANQGSEA, per germline. This CDR3 spans 12 amino acids. Between the trimmed V and J ends, which lost 3 bases and 2 bases, there was a span of 8 bases. The CDR3 here is CSVETGTYEQYF. CDR3 DNA: TGCAGCGTTGAGACAGGTACCTACGAGCAGTACTTC.

The chain carries TRBV3-1 and TRBJ2-5; 11 bases are shared with TRBD2. Germline loops: CDR1 LGHDT, CDR2 YNNKEL (reference sequence). V lost 5 bases and J lost 2; bases outside the gene matches: 4. This CDR3 is 15 amino acids long. CDR3 loop: CASSEGLAEQETQYF. CDR3 nucleotide sequence: TGTGCCAGCAGCGAGGGACTAGCGGAACAAGAGACCCAGTACTTC.

The sample holds a few counts of this clonotype. The genes are TRBV25-1 and TRBJ2-7, with D uncertain. The V end was cut by 4 bases, the J end by 7 bases, with 8 bases between. CDR1 is MGHDK and CDR2 is SYGVNS in the germline V gene. This CDR3 contains 11 residues. CDR3 bases: TGTGCCAGCAGTGGGGCAGCTGAGCAGTACTTC. Amino acids: CASSGAAEQYF.

The rearrangement uses TRBV14 and TRBJ2-5, with D uncertain. The J call may be in error: the DNA end matches TRBJ2-1 better. The CDR3 extends over 13 amino acids. Germline V gene lookup returns CDR1 SGHDN and CDR2 FVKESK. The CDR3 DNA reads as TGTGCCAGCAGCCAGTCGAGTAGCCATGAGCAGTTCTTC. Residues: CASSQSSSHEQFF.

This clonotype appeared a few times. The rearrangement links TRBV4-1 to TRBJ2-1; 7 bases are a match to TRBD2. Germline V gene sequence: CDR1 MGHRA, CDR2 YSYEKL. The CDR3 sequence is 12 residues long. The trim removed 1 base at V and 14 bases at J, leaving 5 bases unmatched. CDR3 amino acids: CASSQGRESEFF. The CDR3 bases are TGCGCCAGCAGCCAAGGGCGGGAGTCGGAGTTCTTC.

The chain has TRBV20-1 and TRBJ1-4, with D possibly being TRBD1 (5 bases). The CDR3 is made up of 16 amino acids. Germline CDR1 is DFQATT and CDR2 is SNEGSKA (reference sequence). V was cut by 5 bases and J by 3 bases, with 19 bases left in between. CDR3 protein: CSAPGYLGTSNEKLFF. CDR3 sequence (DNA): TGCAGTGCTCCTGGGTATCTGGGGACGTCTAATGAAAAACTGTTTTTT.

As regards this clonotype: The junction shows a germline mismatch at one end, possibly a read error. The chain carries TRBV29-1 and TRBJ2-5; D perhaps matches TRBD2 (5 bases). CDR1 is SQVTM and CDR2 is ANQGSEA in the germline V gene. The CDR3 is made up of 18 amino acids. The CDR3 DNA follows: TGCAGCGTTGAAGGGAGAGCGGTCTCGCCTGCGGGTTACAATGAGCAGCTCTTC. It translates to CSVEGRAVSPAGYNEQLF. Drawing the rest from reference TRBV29-1 and TRBJ2-5, the complete variable domain is SAVISQKPSRDICQRGTSLTIQCQVDSQVTMMFWYRQQPGQSLTLIATANQGSEATYESGFVIDKFPISRPNLTFSTLTVSNMSPEDSSIYLCSVEGRAVSPAGYNEQLFGPGTRLLVL.

This clonotype was recorded a few times. The chain employs TRBV4-2 and TRBJ1-1; D is perhaps TRBD1 (6 bases). V was clipped by 0 bases and J by 1 base, with 12 bases between them. The CDR3 totals 16 residues. In germline, CDR1 is LGHNA, CDR2 YNFKEQ. Here the CDR3 reads CASSQEGTPKNTEAFF. CDR3 in DNA: TGTGCCAGCAGCCAAGAGGGGACACCGAAGAACACTGAAGCTTTCTTT.

This clonotype was observed a few times. The chain uses TRBV2 and TRBJ1-6, with D hard to call. V dropped 8 bases and J dropped 6 bases, with 11 bases sitting between them. Germline V gives CDR1 SNHLY, CDR2 FYNNEI. CDR3 size: 13 residues. The CDR3 DNA is TGTGCCAGCCAAGGAGAGATTAATTCACCCCTCCACTTT. Translation gives CASQGEINSPLHF.

The CDR3 reads CASSLGGLGGASADTQYF. The CDR3 DNA is TGCGCCAGCAGCCTCGGAGGGCTCGGGGGGGCCTCTGCAGATACGCAGTATTTT. V and J are TRBV4-1 and TRBJ2-3; 8 bases fit TRBD2. The V gene's germline CDR1 is MGHRA and CDR2 YSYEKL. This CDR3 is built from 18 residues. Losses at the gene ends were 4 bases for V and 4 bases for J; bases not matched to a gene: 16.

There are a few counts of this clonotype. The rearrangement links TRBV29-1 to TRBJ2-5; no clear D. The CDR3 has 12 residues. Germline V gene sequence: CDR1 SQVTM, CDR2 ANQGSEA. Trimming took off 2 bases at V and 5 bases at J, with 9 bases between the two ends. CDR3 residues: CSVESEAETQYF. CDR3 sequence (DNA): TGCAGCGTTGAATCCGAAGCGGAGACCCAGTACTTC.

This clonotype was seen a few times. This rearrangement joins TRBV7-2 to TRBJ1-4, with 8 bases fitting TRBD1. CDR3 length equals 13 residues. CDR1 and CDR2 (germline): SGHTA, FQGNSA. V was clipped by 5 bases and J by 7 bases; unmatched bases: 3. The CDR3 loop reads CASSPTGVEKLFF. The CDR3 bases are TGTGCCAGCAGCCCGACAGGGGTTGAAAAACTGTTTTTT.

The chain recombines TRBV27 with TRBJ2-1; 8 positions agree with TRBD2. The CDR3 length is 16 residues. CDR1 and CDR2 from the germline V gene are MNHEY and SMNVEV (reference sequence). V lost 6 bases to trimming and J lost 0 bases; unmatched junction nucleotides: 7. The CDR3 sequence: CASSDPAGGSYNEQFF. The CDR3 region has the DNA TGTGCCAGCAGCGATCCCGCGGGGGGCTCCTACAATGAGCAGTTCTTC.

The rearrangement joins TRBV20-1 to TRBJ2-3; D ambiguous. Germline V gives CDR1 DFQATT, CDR2 SNEGSKA (reference sequence). Trimming removed 3 bases at V and 0 bases at J, with 7 bases between. The CDR3 totals 13 residues. Here the CDR3 reads CSASPRSTDTQYF. The CDR3 DNA sequence: TGCAGTGCTAGCCCCCGTAGCACAGATACGCAGTATTTT.

This clonotype has a handful of counts. The rearrangement links TRBV10-3 to TRBJ2-5; 11 bases are shared with TRBD2. The J call may be faulty, since TRBJ2-1 better matches the DNA end. Germline CDR1 reads ENHRY; CDR2 reads SYGVKD. This CDR3 comprises 17 residues. The DNA of the CDR3 is TGTGCCATCACCTCCATGCTAGCGGGGGGCCCCTACAATGAGCAGTTCTTC. Translated: CAITSMLAGGPYNEQFF.

The gene calls are TRBV7-9 and TRBJ2-3; possible D gene TRBD2, 6 bases. Germline lookup yields CDR1 SEHNR and CDR2 FQNEAQ (reference sequence). Trimming took off 4 bases at V and 4 bases at J, with 18 bases between the two ends. The CDR3 runs 16 residues. Written as DNA, the CDR3 is TGTGCCAGCAGCTCTCCTTGGGGGGAGTACCCAGATACGCAGTATTTT. As protein: CASSSPWGEYPDTQYF. The variable domain in full, completed from reference TRBV7-9 and TRBJ2-3, reads DTGVSQNPRHKITKRGQNVTFRCDPISEHNRLYWYRQTLGQGPEFLTYFQNEAQLEKSRLLSDRFSAERPKGSFSTLEIQRTEQGDSAMYLCASSSPWGEYPDTQYFGPGTRLTVL.

In its sample, this clonotype was seen a few times. The V and J genes are TRBV5-1 and TRBJ2-5; tentatively, D is TRBD2 (6 bases). Gene TRBJ2-7 matches the end of the DNA better, so the J call may be wrong. The germline gives CDR1 SGHRS, CDR2 YFSETQ. This CDR3 contains 13 residues. The DNA of the CDR3 is TGCGCCAGCAGCGTAGCGGTCGGCTACGAGCAGTACTTC. Translating it yields CASSVAVGYEQYF.

This clonotype was recorded a few times. The chain has TRBV28 and TRBJ2-7; D is perhaps TRBD1 (5 bases). CDR3 length equals 14 residues. The V gene lost 3 bases and the J gene lost 6 bases, with 15 bases spanning the gap. Per the germline V gene, CDR1 is MDHEN and CDR2 is SYDVKM. CDR3 residues: CASSFAAGSLEQYF. The DNA of the CDR3 is TGTGCCAGCAGTTTCGCGGCAGGGTCACTCGAGCAGTACTTC. The whole variable domain, remainder taken from reference TRBV28 and TRBJ2-7, is DVKVTQSSRYLVKRTGEKVFLECVQDMDHENMFWYRQDPGLGLRLIYFSYDVKMKEKGDIPEGYSVSREKKERFSLILESASTNQTSMYLCASSFAAGSLEQYFGPGTRLTVT.